This T cell receptor beta chain was sequenced for a study of blood T cell repertoires in COVID-19 (TCRdb year 2020). Some background on the complete study: The collaborator samples originated in the United States, Italy and Spain and spanned the acute and convalescent phases of COVID-19. The prospective study material was composed of cDNA or gDNA derived from T cells, B-cell-depleted T cells, or PBMCs. The sample metadata nearly always contained a de-identified subject ID, COVID-19 status, age in years and sex. Where available, HLA class I and class II types were taken from metadata supplied by the sample provider and were not determined by assay-based typing. The samples were drawn from two sources: the first 160 participants of the ongoing ImmuneRACE study, and 1,000 to 1,500 subjects contributed by 6 global collaborators. The dataset comprised deeply sampled blood TCRbeta repertoires from subjects exposed to, actively infected with, or recovered from COVID-19. The repertoires were released in a freely available public database intended as a resource for research on the immune response to SARS-CoV-2. General conclusions and limits of the study: The quantity of clinical and demographic metadata differed by source and by participant and was supplied without curation.

In the germline V gene, CDR1 corresponds to LGHNA and CDR2 to YNFKEQ. Spanning cysteine to phenylalanine, the CDR3 consists of 14 amino acids. CDR3 DNA is the only sequence kept; it has 42 bases, read in frame from the first base. V ends up 6 bases short and J 14 bases short, with an unmatched junction base count of 10. TCRbeta CDR3 regions were amplified from genomic DNA using the immunoSEQ Assay, a bias-controlled multiplex PCR. As for how the authors treated the data: The number of nucleated cells in each sample was estimated from the amplification of reference gene primers within the assay. To quantify the absolute abundance of each unique TCRbeta CDR3 rearrangement, sequence reads were collapsed and filtered. For each sample, productive Simpson clonality was calculated as the square root of Simpson's diversity index across productive rearrangements. This is the immuneACCESS table as TCRdb keeps it, with only in-frame sequences that have V and J called. A part of the clones is gone; compared with another copy, unresolved V genes explain less than half, and the rest is unexplained. That table is the source of V, J and clone size, and D and trimming were worked out from the DNA. The sample table holds 200,000 to 300,000 clones, of which 80% to 90% were seen once. The ten largest account for about 4.4% of the sample.

The collaborating institutions used their own protocols to collect whole blood in K2EDTA tubes. For TCRbeta analysis, collaborator samples were shipped as frozen whole blood, as isolated PBMCs, or as DNA extracted from either sample type. This clone occurred once. The specificity of this receptor is unknown. The input lacks base qualities; no much larger clone sits a single base away. Sequences were obtained from peripheral blood. The TCR originated in a woman between 65 and 79 years old with acute or convalescent COVID-19. The chain is assembled from TRBV4-2 and TRBJ1-6; TRBD1 lines up with 10 middle nucleotides. The DNA reads as follows: TGTGCCAGCAGGGCGACAGGGGGCCCTCAGACCCTCCACTTT. This gives the protein CASRATGGPQTLHF.